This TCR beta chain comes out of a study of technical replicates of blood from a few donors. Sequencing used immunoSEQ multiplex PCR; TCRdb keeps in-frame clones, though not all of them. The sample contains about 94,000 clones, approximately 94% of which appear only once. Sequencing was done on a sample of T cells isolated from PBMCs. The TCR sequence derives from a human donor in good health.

Here the CDR3 DNA reads TGTGCCAGTAGTTCCGGGGGGCTAGCGGGAGGGCCGAGGGCCTACAATGAGCAGTTCTTC. Translating it yields CASSSGGLAGGPRAYNEQFF. The rearrangement joins TRBV19 to TRBJ2-1, with TRBD2 matching 12 bases. V gave up 5 bases and J gave up 2 bases; unmatched junction bases: 16. Germline V CDR1 and CDR2: LNHDA, SQIVND (reference sequence). The CDR3 runs to 20 residues.